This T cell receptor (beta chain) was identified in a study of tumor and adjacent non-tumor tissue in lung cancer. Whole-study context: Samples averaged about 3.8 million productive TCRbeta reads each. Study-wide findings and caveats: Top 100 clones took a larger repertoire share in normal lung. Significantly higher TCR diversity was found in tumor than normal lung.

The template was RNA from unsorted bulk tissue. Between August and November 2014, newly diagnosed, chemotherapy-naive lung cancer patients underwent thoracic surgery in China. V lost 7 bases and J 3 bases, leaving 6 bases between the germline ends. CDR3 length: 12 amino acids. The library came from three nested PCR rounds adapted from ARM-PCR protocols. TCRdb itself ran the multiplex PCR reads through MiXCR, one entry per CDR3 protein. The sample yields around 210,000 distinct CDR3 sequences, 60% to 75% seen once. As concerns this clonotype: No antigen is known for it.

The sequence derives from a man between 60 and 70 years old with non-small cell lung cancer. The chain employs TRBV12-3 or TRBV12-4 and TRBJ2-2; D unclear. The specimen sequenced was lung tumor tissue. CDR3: CASTPDTGELFF. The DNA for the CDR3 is TGTGCCAGCACTCCTGACACCGGGGAGCTGTTTTTT.